This entry lists 9 T cell receptor beta chains sequenced from one sample in a study of neoadjuvant anti-PD-1 for oral cavity cancer. As for time point: after neoadjuvant nivolumab, at surgical resection. The table came from immunoSEQ multiplex PCR; TCRdb's copy has only in-frame clones and leaves some out. The sample has tens of thousands of clones, roughly 45% seen once. Sequenced material: tumor tissue, taken after nivolumab (anti-PD-1) treatment. These receptors came from a person aged 35-79 years with oral cavity squamous cell carcinoma.

This clone was recorded a few times. This chain connects TRBV9 to TRBJ2-7; D is possibly TRBD1 or TRBD2 (5 bases each). CDR1 and CDR2 from the germline V gene are SGDLS and YYNGEE. This CDR3 is 14 amino acids long. V lost 4 bases and J lost 2, with 13 bases in between. This CDR3 is CASSTGGGPYEQYF. The CDR3 DNA sequence: TGTGCCAGCAGCACCGGTGGGGGACCCTACGAGCAGTACTTC.

The chain has TRBV5-1 and TRBJ2-1; 9 bases align to TRBD1. Germline-derived CDR1 and CDR2 are SGHRS and YFSETQ. This CDR3 region has 16 residues. V dropped 2 bases and J dropped 4; count of bases not matched to a gene: 7. CDR3 nucleotides: TGCGCCAGCAGCTTCGGACAGGGGAACTCTTACAATGAGCAGTTCTTC. Residues: CASSFGQGNSYNEQFF.

This sequence joins TRBV9 and TRBJ1-6; D remains unclear. The CDR3 extends over 15 amino acids. With 0 bases removed from V and 7 bases from J, the gap between germline ends came to 11 bases. CDR1 and CDR2 from the germline V gene are SGDLS and YYNGEE. As DNA, the CDR3 is TGTGCCAGCAGCGTAGATTATTTATCAAATTCACCCCTCCACTTT. Amino acids: CASSVDYLSNSPLHF.

The CDR3 nucleotides are TGTGCCAGCAGACCTACTAGCGGCAAATTCACAGATACGCAGTATTTT. Translation gives CASRPTSGKFTDTQYF. The V call is TRBV7-2, the J call TRBJ2-3, with 8 bases lining up with TRBD2. The CDR3 length is 16 residues. V shed 6 bases, J shed 2 bases, and the junction held 10 bases outside the gene matches. Germline-derived CDR1 and CDR2 are SGHTA and FQGNSA.

This chain links TRBV5-4 with TRBJ2-1, with 14 bases matching TRBD2. The V segment lost 4 bases and the J segment 6 bases; nucleotides outside the gene matches: 6. The CDR3 loop spans 16 amino acids. Per the germline V gene, CDR1 is SGHNT and CDR2 is YYREEE (reference sequence). CDR3 sequence (DNA): TGTGCCAGCAGCGCGGGACTAGCGGGGGCCTCCAATGAGCAGTTCTTC. Its protein is CASSAGLAGASNEQFF. The whole variable domain, remainder taken from reference TRBV5-4 and TRBJ2-1, is ETGVTQSPTHLIKTRGQQVTLRCSSQSGHNTVSWYQQALGQGPQFIFQYYREEENGRGNFPPRFSGLQFPNYSSELNVNALELDDSALYLCASSAGLAGASNEQFFGPGTRLTVL.

The rearrangement links TRBV4-2 to TRBJ2-7, with unresolved D. V was trimmed by 0 bases and J by 6 bases, leaving 9 bases between them. Germline values: CDR1 LGHNA, CDR2 YNFKEQ. The CDR3 runs to 13 residues. CDR3 residues: CASSQDVGFEQYF. The CDR3 DNA reads as TGTGCCAGCAGCCAAGATGTAGGGTTCGAGCAGTACTTC.

This rearrangement joins TRBV4-2 to TRBJ2-1, with a possible D match to TRBD2 (6 bases). Germline V gives CDR1 LGHNA, CDR2 YNFKEQ. With 4 bases removed from V and 4 bases from J, the gap between germline ends came to 11 bases. The CDR3 totals 14 residues. The CDR3 nucleotides are TGTGCCAGCAGCCGGGGGGTCTCTTACAATGAGCAGTTCTTC. Its protein is CASSRGVSYNEQFF.

There are many counts of this clone. V usage is TRBV2 and J usage is TRBJ2-2; a weak D match, TRBD1 (6 bases). Looked up from germline, CDR1 is SNHLY and CDR2 is FYNNEI. The CDR3 is made up of 13 amino acids. V lost 6 bases, J lost 5 bases, and 10 bases lay in between. The CDR3 protein is CASRADRTGELFF. CDR3 in DNA: TGTGCCAGCAGAGCTGACAGGACCGGGGAGCTGTTTTTT. Full variable domain (remainder filled in from reference TRBV2 and TRBJ2-2): EPEVTQTPSHQVTQMGQEVILRCVPISNHLYFYWYRQILGQKVEFLVSFYNNEISEKSEIFDDQFSVERPDGSNFTLKIRSTKLEDSAMYFCASRADRTGELFFGEGSRLTVL.

The rearrangement joins TRBV7-2 to TRBJ1-4; D gene ambiguous. From germline, CDR1 is SGHTA and CDR2 FQGNSA. CDR3 length: 15 residues. The V end lost 1 base, the J end lost 4 bases, and 10 bases lay between the germline ends. The CDR3: CASSLGWTNNEKLFF. The CDR3 region has the DNA TGTGCCAGCAGCTTAGGTTGGACTAATAATGAAAAACTGTTTTTT.